This TCR beta chain is from a study of technical replicates of blood from a handful of donors. TCRdb's copy holds only in-frame clones and misses some; the assay was immunoSEQ multiplex PCR. The table lists more than 65,000 clones, approximately 96% of them singletons. CDR1 is MGHDK, CDR2 SYGVNS, per germline. Trimming at V came to 5 bases and at J to 11 bases, leaving 9 bases not matched to a gene. This CDR3 has 14 amino acids. The sequenced sample consisted of T cells isolated from PBMCs. The chain is built from TRBV25-1 and TRBJ2-6; 7 bases match TRBD1. The receptor was derived from a human donor in good health. CDR3 DNA: TGTGCCAGCAGTCCTCGACAGGGCTTTGACGTCCTGACTTTC. Translation gives CASSPRQGFDVLTF.